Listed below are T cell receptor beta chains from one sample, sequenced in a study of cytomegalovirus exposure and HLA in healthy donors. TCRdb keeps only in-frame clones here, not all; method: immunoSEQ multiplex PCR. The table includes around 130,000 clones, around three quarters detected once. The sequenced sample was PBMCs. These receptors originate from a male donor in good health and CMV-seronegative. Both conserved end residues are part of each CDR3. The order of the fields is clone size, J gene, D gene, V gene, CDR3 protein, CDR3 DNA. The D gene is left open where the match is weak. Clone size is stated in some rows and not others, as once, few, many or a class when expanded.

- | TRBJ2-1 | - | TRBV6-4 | CANSLGGTGCYNEQFF | TGTGCCAATTCTCTGGGGGGTACGGGCTGTTACAATGAGCAGTTCTTC
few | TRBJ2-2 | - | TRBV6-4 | CASSEVQGTRGELFF | TGTGCCAGCAGTGAAGTACAGGGGACTCGAGGGGAGCTGTTTTTT
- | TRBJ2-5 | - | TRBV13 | CASSLGHAGDETQYF | TGTGCCAGCAGCTTAGGCCATGCAGGGGATGAGACCCAGTACTTC
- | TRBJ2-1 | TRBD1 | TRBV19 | CASSKQGLGSYNEQFF | TGTGCCAGTAGTAAACAGGGGCTGGGCTCCTACAATGAGCAGTTCTTC
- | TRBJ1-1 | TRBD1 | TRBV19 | CASSIVFYSDRARRGAFF | TGTGCCAGTAGTATAGTTTTCTATTCCGACAGGGCGCGTAGAGGAGCTTTCTTT
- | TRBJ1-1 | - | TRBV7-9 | CASLLTANTEAFF | TGTGCCAGCTTATTGACAGCGAACACTGAAGCTTTCTTT
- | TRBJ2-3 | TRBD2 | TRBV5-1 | CASSLSGTSGLRSTDTQYF | TGCGCCAGCAGCTTGTCCGGGACTAGTGGGTTGAGGAGCACAGATACGCAGTATTTT
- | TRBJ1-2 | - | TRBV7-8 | CASSRTDTNYGYTF | TGTGCCAGCAGCAGGACAGATACTAACTATGGCTACACCTTC
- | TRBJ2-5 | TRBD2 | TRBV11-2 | CASSLGRLAGVTETQYF | TGTGCCAGCAGCTTAGGGAGACTAGCGGGAGTAACAGAGACCCAGTACTTC
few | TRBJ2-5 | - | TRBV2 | CASSEGGAQETQYF | TGTGCCAGCAGTGAGGGGGGGGCCCAAGAGACCCAGTACTTC
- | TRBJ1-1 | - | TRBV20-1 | CSAPSYTEAFF | TGCAGTGCTCCGTCTTACACTGAAGCTTTCTTT
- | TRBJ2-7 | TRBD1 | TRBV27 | CASSQDRYYEQYF | TGTGCCAGCAGCCAGGACAGGTACTACGAGCAGTACTTC
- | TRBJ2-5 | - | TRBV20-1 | CSASGGETQYF | TGCAGTGCTAGCGGAGGAGAGACCCAGTACTTC
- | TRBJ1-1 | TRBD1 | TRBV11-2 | CASSANRGRVTGEAFF | TGTGCCAGCAGCGCTAACAGGGGGCGAGTCACCGGTGAAGCTTTCTTT
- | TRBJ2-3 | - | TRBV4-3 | CASSRRVSATDTQYF | TGCGCCAGCAGCCGGAGGGTCTCGGCCACAGATACGCAGTATTTT
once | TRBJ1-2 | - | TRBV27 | CASSFLTGNYGYTF | TGTGCCAGCAGTTTCCTTACAGGAAACTATGGCTACACCTTC
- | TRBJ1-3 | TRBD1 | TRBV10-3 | CAISESLPGGGNTIYF | TGTGCCATCAGTGAGTCGCTTCCAGGGGGCGGAAACACCATATATTTT
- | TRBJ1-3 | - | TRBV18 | CASSPGQLLSSGNTIYF | TGTGCCAGCTCACCGGGACAACTGTTAAGCTCTGGAAACACCATATATTTT
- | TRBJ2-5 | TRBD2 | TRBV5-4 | CASSLAGGVLQETQYF | TGTGCCAGCAGCTTGGCGGGGGGGGTCCTCCAAGAGACCCAGTACTTC
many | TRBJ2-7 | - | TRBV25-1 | CASSEPDSISYEQYF | TGTGCCAGCAGTGAGCCGGACAGCATCTCCTACGAGCAGTACTTC
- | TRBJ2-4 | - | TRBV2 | CASSEALGINIQYF | TGTGCCAGCAGTGAAGCGCTAGGAATAAACATTCAGTACTTC
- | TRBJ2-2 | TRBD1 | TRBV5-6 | CASSGPGQGIGTGELFF | TGTGCCAGCAGCGGGCCGGGACAGGGGATTGGGACCGGGGAGCTGTTTTTT
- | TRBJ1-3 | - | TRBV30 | CAWSRTSSGNTIYF | TGTGCCTGGAGTCGAACAAGCTCTGGAAACACCATATATTTT
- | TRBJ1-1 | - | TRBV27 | CASSLSMEGLTEAFF | TGTGCCAGCAGTTTATCGATGGAGGGGCTTACTGAAGCTTTCTTT
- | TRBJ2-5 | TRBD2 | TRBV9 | CASSSTGTSVETQYF | TGTGCCAGCAGCAGCACCGGGACTAGCGTCGAGACCCAGTACTTC
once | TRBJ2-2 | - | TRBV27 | CASAGQYTGELFF | TGTGCCAGCGCGGGACAGTACACCGGGGAGCTGTTTTTT
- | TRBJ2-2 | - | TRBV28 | CASSRYQANTGELFF | TGTGCCAGCAGTCGTTACCAGGCGAACACCGGGGAGCTGTTTTTT
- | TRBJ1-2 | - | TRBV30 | CAWSVGQGGKGYTF | TGTGCCTGGAGCGTAGGGCAGGGCGGAAAAGGCTACACCTTC
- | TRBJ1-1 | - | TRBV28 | CASTSGGRDGEAFF | TGTGCCAGCACCTCCGGGGGGAGAGATGGTGAAGCTTTCTTT
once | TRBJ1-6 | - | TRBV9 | CASSVQGDSPLHF | TGTGCCAGCAGCGTACAGGGCGATTCACCCCTCCACTTT
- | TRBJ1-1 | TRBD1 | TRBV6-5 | CASSVQGGSTEAFF | TGTGCCAGCAGTGTTCAGGGGGGTAGCACTGAAGCTTTCTTT
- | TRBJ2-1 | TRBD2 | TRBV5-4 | CASSLKRELYNEQFF | TGTGCCAGCAGTTTGAAGCGGGAATTATACAATGAGCAGTTCTTC
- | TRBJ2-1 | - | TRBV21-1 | CASRNHDLFHNEQFF | TGTGCCAGCAGGAACCACGATCTATTCCACAATGAGCAGTTCTTC
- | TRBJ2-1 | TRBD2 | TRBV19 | CASSIGASGSNEQFF | TGTGCCAGTAGTATAGGCGCGAGCGGGAGCAATGAGCAGTTCTTC
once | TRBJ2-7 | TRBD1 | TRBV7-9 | CSSSLEWTGGTYEQYF | TGTTCCAGCAGCTTAGAATGGACAGGGGGCACCTACGAGCAGTACTTC
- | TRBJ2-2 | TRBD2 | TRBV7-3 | CASSLGRATGELFF | TGTGCCAGCAGCCTAGGGAGGGCCACCGGGGAGCTGTTTTTT
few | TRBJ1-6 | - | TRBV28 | CASSVGDRNSPLHF | TGTGCCAGCAGCGTAGGGGATCGGAATTCACCCCTCCACTTT
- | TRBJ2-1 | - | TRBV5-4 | CASSLKASLLNEQFF | TGTGCCAGCAGCTTGAAGGCTAGTCTTCTCAATGAGCAGTTCTTC
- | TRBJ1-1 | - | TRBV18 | CASSPSTEAFF | TGTGCCAGCTCCCCGAGTACTGAAGCTTTCTTT
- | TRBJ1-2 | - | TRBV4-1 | CASSHPQGAVGGYTF | TGCGCCAGCAGCCACCCGCAAGGGGCCGTAGGAGGCTACACCTTC
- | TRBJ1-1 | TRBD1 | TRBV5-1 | CASSLGTGLGTEAFF | TGCGCCAGCAGCTTGGGGACAGGCCTTGGAACTGAAGCTTTCTTT
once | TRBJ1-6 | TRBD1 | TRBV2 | CASRWDRVSPLHF | TGTGCCAGCAGGTGGGACAGGGTCTCACCCCTCCACTTT
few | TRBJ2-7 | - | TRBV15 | CATSRDRFSYYEQYF | TGTGCCACCAGCAGAGACCGCTTCTCCTATTACGAGCAGTACTTC
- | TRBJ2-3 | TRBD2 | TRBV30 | CAWSGRQGLATDTQYF | TGTGCCTGGAGCGGTAGACAGGGACTAGCGACAGATACGCAGTATTTT
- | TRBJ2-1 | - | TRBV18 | CASSSSPSSYNEQFF | TGTGCCAGCTCCTCTAGCCCGAGCTCCTACAATGAGCAGTTCTTC
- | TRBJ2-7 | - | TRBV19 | CATRRQDLSSYEQYF | TGTGCCACCAGAAGGCAAGATCTTAGCTCCTACGAGCAGTACTTC
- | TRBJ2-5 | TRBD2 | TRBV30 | CAWSVLAVTQYF | TGTGCCTGGAGTGTGCTAGCGGTAACCCAGTACTTC
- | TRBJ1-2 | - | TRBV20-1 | CSATTGDGYTF | TGCAGTGCTACCACGGGAGACGGCTACACCTTC
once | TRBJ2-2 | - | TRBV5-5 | CASSLGDTGELFF | TGTGCCAGCAGCTTGGGAGACACCGGGGAGCTGTTTTTT
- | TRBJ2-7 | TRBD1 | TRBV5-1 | CASSSDRGGEQYF | TGCGCCAGCAGCTCGGACAGGGGTGGGGAGCAGTACTTC
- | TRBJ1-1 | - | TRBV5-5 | CASSPQVLLTEAFF | TGTGCCAGCAGTCCACAGGTGCTTCTAACTGAAGCTTTCTTT
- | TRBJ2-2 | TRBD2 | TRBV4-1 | CASSQSTSGIGELFF | TGCGCCAGCAGCCAATCGACTAGCGGGATCGGGGAGCTGTTTTTT
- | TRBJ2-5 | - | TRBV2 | CASILEPKETQYF | TGTGCCAGCATTCTGGAGCCCAAAGAGACCCAGTACTTC
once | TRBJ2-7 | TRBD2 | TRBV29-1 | CSVGGLAGVYEQYF | TGCAGCGTGGGCGGACTAGCGGGAGTGTACGAGCAGTACTTC
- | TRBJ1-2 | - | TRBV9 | CASSVTGSYGYTF | TGTGCCAGCAGCGTGACAGGATCCTATGGCTACACCTTC
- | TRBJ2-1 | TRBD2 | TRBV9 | CASSVVLAGYNEQFF | TGTGCCAGCAGCGTAGTCCTAGCGGGCTACAATGAGCAGTTCTTC
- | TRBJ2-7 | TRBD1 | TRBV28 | CASSPRTGGESEQYF | TGTGCCAGCAGTCCCCGGACAGGGGGTGAATCGGAGCAGTACTTC
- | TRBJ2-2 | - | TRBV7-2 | CASSLARAKGELFF | TGTGCCAGCAGCTTAGCCAGGGCGAAGGGGGAGCTGTTTTTT
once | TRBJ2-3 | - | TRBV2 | CASRPGRGTTDTQYF | TGTGCCAGCAGGCCCGGGCGGGGAACCACAGATACGCAGTATTTT
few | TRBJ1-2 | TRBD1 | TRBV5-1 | CASSSDRGGSGYTF | TGCGCCAGCAGCTCCGACAGGGGAGGATCTGGCTACACCTTC